The 16 T cell receptor beta chains presented below share a single source sample, sequenced in a study of blood T cell repertoires in COVID-19. Some clones are missing from TCRdb's copy, which holds only in-frame ones; the method was immunoSEQ multiplex PCR. The table lists approximately 310,000 clones, roughly 85% of them singletons, with under 2% in the top ten. Source material: PBMCs or T cells enriched from blood (not recorded which). These receptors originate from a woman between 25 and 40 years old who had been exposed to COVID-19.

This chain uses TRBV9 with TRBJ2-1; 12 bases line up with TRBD2. The CDR3 length is 14 residues. Germline CDR1 is SGDLS and CDR2 is YYNGEE. With 2 bases clipped from V and 8 bases from J, the junction kept 2 bases outside the gene matches. CDR3 DNA sequence: TGTGCCAGCAGCGTGACTAGCGGGAGTTATGAGCAGTTCTTC. Its protein is CASSVTSGSYEQFF.

The V and J genes are TRBV7-2 and TRBJ1-2; 9 positions agree with TRBD1. Germline loops: CDR1 SGHTA, CDR2 FQGNSA. J lost 2 bases, V lost 5 bases, and 6 bases had no gene match. The CDR3 loop spans 15 amino acids. This CDR3 is CASSPPGQGNYGYTF. Written as DNA, the CDR3 is TGTGCCAGCAGCCCCCCCGGACAGGGGAACTATGGCTACACCTTC. The full variable domain, its missing parts supplied by reference TRBV7-2 and TRBJ1-2, is GAGVSQSPSNKVTEKGKDVELRCDPISGHTALYWYRQSLGQGLEFLIYFQGNSAPDKSGLPSDRFSAERTGGSVSTLTIQRTQQEDSAVYLCASSPPGQGNYGYTFGSGTRLTVV.

This chain connects TRBV6-5 to TRBJ1-1; 8 bases are shared with TRBD1. The CDR3 is made up of 14 amino acids. Germline CDR1 reads MNHEY; CDR2 reads SVGAGI. J lost 10 bases, V lost 7 bases, and 14 bases had no gene match. This CDR3 reads CASIDPTGVRSAFF. In DNA form, the CDR3 reads TGTGCCAGCATAGACCCGACAGGGGTGAGGTCAGCTTTCTTT.

The CDR3 loop reads CASRGQGPYEQYF. In DNA form, the CDR3 reads TGTGCCAGCCGAGGACAGGGGCCCTACGAGCAGTACTTC. The genes are TRBV28 and TRBJ2-7, with 9 bases aligning to TRBD1. The CDR3 extends over 13 amino acids. Germline assignment: CDR1 MDHEN and CDR2 SYDVKM. With V trimmed by 8 bases and J by 2 bases, 4 bases remained unmatched.

There are many counts of this clone. The chain employs TRBV7-6 and TRBJ2-7, with a possible D match to TRBD1 (6 bases). Germline lookup yields CDR1 SGHVS and CDR2 FNYEAQ. Trimming took 1 base from V and 6 from J, leaving 10 bases between them. This CDR3 comprises 13 residues. In DNA form, the CDR3 reads TGTGCCAGCAGCTTAGGTGGACAGTCCGAGCAGTACTTC. Its translation is CASSLGGQSEQYF.

The chain couples TRBV28 to TRBJ1-2; unclear D gene. The CDR3 loop spans 13 amino acids. The ends were cut back, 5 bases at V and 4 bases at J, with 11 bases in the middle. Germline V CDR1 and CDR2: MDHEN, SYDVKM. The CDR3 region is CASSLPTAYGYTF. DNA of the CDR3: TGTGCCAGCAGTCTGCCCACTGCCTATGGCTACACCTTC.

The chain couples TRBV7-9 to TRBJ1-2, with D perhaps TRBD1 (5 bases). This CDR3 comprises 15 residues. Trimming removed 5 bases at V and 2 bases at J, with 15 bases between. Germline V gives CDR1 SEHNR, CDR2 FQNEAQ (reference sequence). CDR3 sequence reads: CASSIPGLVNYGYTF. CDR3 coding DNA: TGTGCCAGCAGCATTCCAGGGTTGGTCAACTATGGCTACACCTTC. Full variable domain (missing parts from reference TRBV7-9 and TRBJ1-2): DTGVSQNPRHKITKRGQNVTFRCDPISEHNRLYWYRQTLGQGPEFLTYFQNEAQLEKSRLLSDRFSAERPKGSFSTLEIQRTEQGDSAMYLCASSIPGLVNYGYTFGSGTRLTVV.

This clone was observed a handful of times. The rearrangement uses TRBV3-1 (or the pseudogene TRBV3-2) and TRBJ1-3; 8 bases match TRBD1. The germline V gene encodes CDR1 LGHDT and CDR2 YNNKEL (reference sequence). CDR3 length: 18 amino acids. With 0 bases clipped from V and 0 bases from J, the junction kept 7 bases outside the gene matches. The CDR3, as DNA: TGTGCCAGCAGCCAAGACGGGACAGGCTACTTCTCTGGAAACACCATATATTTT. It translates to CASSQDGTGYFSGNTIYF.

This clone is a singleton in its sample. Mismatch with germline at one junction end may stem from a read error. The V call is TRBV5-1, the J call TRBJ2-2; 8 nucleotides line up with TRBD2. Germline V lookup: CDR1 SGHRS, CDR2 YFSETQ. CDR3 length equals 16 residues. DNA of the CDR3: TGCGCCAGCAGTTTGGCGCGGGGGGCCTCCACCGGGGAGCTGTTTTTT. Translation: CASSLARGASTGELFF.

This clone showed up just a few times. The chain has TRBV5-5 and TRBJ1-2; D gene uncertain. The CDR3 is 17 residues long. The V end was cut by 3 bases, the J end by 6 bases, with 24 bases between. CDR1 is SGHKS and CDR2 is YYEKEE in the germline V gene (reference sequence). CDR3 DNA sequence: TGTGCCAGCAGCTGGGTGGTGACAAGCCAATCCCCCAATGGCTACACCTTC. Residues: CASSWVVTSQSPNGYTF.

Turning to this clone: The junction departs from the called germline gene at one end, perhaps through a read error. CDR3 coding DNA: TGTGCTAGCAGTTATAGCGGCACAGATACGCAGTATTTT. Residues: CASSYSGTDTQYF. The J gene is TRBJ2-3, the V gene TRBV7-7, with D perhaps matching TRBD2 (5 bases). Germline-derived CDR1 and CDR2 are SSHAT and FNYEAQ (reference sequence). There are 13 residues in the CDR3. Using reference TRBV7-7 and TRBJ2-3 for the parts outside the CDR3, the full variable domain is GAGVSQSPRYKVTKRGQDVTLRCDPISSHATLYWYQQALGQGPEFLTYFNYEAQPDKSGLPSDRFSAERPEGSISTLTIQRTEQRDSAMYRCASSYSGTDTQYFGPGTRLTVL.

There are a few counts of this clone. Written as DNA, the CDR3 is TGTGCCAGTAGGAGGGCTAATGAAAAACTGTTTTTT. This codes for CASRRANEKLFF. The chain couples TRBV19 to TRBJ1-4, with unresolved D. This CDR3 spans 12 amino acids. V was pared by 6 bases and J by 3 bases, with 5 bases between. Germline V gene sequence: CDR1 LNHDA, CDR2 SQIVND (reference sequence).

This rearrangement joins TRBV19 to TRBJ2-1; 8 bases align to TRBD1. CDR1 is LNHDA and CDR2 is SQIVND in the germline V gene (reference sequence). This CDR3 comprises 15 residues. The J segment lost 5 bases and the V segment lost 5 bases, leaving 8 bases of the junction unmatched. This CDR3 is CASSPGQGFNNEQFF. CDR3 nucleotides: TGTGCCAGTAGTCCTGGACAGGGTTTTAACAATGAGCAGTTCTTC.

The chain uses TRBV4-2 and TRBJ1-4, with D perhaps TRBD1 (6 bases). Trimming removed 4 bases from V and 7 bases from J, with 19 bases in between. This CDR3 spans 16 amino acids. Germline lookup yields CDR1 LGHNA and CDR2 YNFKEQ. DNA of the CDR3: TGTGCCAGCAGCCCCAAAGGGTCAGGGGCGGGTGAAAAACTGTTTTTT. It specifies CASSPKGSGAGEKLFF.

This clone was observed a single time. This chain uses TRBV28 with TRBJ1-2; tentative D call: TRBD1 (5 bases). CDR1 and CDR2 from the germline V gene are MDHEN and SYDVKM. V lost 5 bases to trimming and J lost 4 bases, with 17 bases between them. The CDR3 covers 15 residues. Here the CDR3 reads CASSLPGITSYGYTF. The CDR3 DNA is TGTGCCAGCAGTCTCCCAGGGATTACGAGCTATGGCTACACCTTC.

CDR3 DNA: TGTGCCAGCAGTGAATGGCCTCGGGTGGCGGCTGAAAAACTGTTTTTT. It is translated as CASSEWPRVAAEKLFF. V gene TRBV6-1 combines with J gene TRBJ1-4; D gene uncertain. The CDR3 loop spans 16 amino acids. V lost 2 bases to trimming and J lost 7 bases, with 17 bases between them. Germline-derived CDR1 and CDR2 are MNHNS and SASEGT.